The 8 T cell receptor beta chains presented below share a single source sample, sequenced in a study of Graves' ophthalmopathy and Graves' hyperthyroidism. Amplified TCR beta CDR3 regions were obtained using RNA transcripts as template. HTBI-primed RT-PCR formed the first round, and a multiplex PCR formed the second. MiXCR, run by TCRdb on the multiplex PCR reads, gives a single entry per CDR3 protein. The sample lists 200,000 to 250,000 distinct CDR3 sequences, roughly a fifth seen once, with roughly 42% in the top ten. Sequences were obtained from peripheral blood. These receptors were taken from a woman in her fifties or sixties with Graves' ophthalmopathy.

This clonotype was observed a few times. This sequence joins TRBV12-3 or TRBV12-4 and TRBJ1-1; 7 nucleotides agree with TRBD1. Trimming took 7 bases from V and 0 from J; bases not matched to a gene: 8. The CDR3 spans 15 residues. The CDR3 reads CASNPRGAMNTEAFF. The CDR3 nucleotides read TGTGCCAGCAATCCCAGGGGGGCGATGAACACTGAAGCTTTCTTT.

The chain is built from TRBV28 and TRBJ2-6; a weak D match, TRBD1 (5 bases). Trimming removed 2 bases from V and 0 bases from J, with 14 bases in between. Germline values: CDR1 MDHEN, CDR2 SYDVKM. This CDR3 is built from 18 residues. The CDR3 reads CASSLRTGLSSGANVLTF. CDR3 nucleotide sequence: TGTGCCAGCAGTTTAAGAACAGGCCTCTCCTCTGGGGCCAACGTCCTGACTTTC.

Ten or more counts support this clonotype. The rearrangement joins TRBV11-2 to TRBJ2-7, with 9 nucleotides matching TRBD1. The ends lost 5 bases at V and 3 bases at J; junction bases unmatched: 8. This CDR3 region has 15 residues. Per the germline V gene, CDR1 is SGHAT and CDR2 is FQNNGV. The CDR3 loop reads CASSLGQGTIYEQYF. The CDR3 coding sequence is TGTGCCAGCAGCCTGGGACAGGGAACGATCTACGAGCAGTACTTC.

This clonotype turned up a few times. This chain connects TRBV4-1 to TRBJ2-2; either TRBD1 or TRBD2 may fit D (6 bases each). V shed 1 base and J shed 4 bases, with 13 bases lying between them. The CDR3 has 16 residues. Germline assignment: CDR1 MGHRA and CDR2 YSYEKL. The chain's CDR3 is CASSQVPGEVTGELFF. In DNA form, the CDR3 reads TGCGCCAGCAGCCAAGTACCAGGGGAGGTCACCGGGGAGCTGTTTTTT.

The CDR3 coding sequence is TGTGCCAGCAGCCAAGGGCAGGGGGGCTCCTACGAGCAGTACTTC. Its protein product is CASSQGQGGSYEQYF. The chain carries TRBV4-2 and TRBJ2-7; weak D call: TRBD1 (7 bases). The germline V and J ends were trimmed by 1 base and 0 bases, with 10 bases remaining between them. Germline assignment: CDR1 LGHNA and CDR2 YNFKEQ. The CDR3 totals 15 residues.

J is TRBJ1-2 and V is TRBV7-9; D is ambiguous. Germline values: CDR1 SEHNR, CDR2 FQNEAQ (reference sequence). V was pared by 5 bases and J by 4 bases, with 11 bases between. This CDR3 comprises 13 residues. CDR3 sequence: CASSPPGPYGYTF. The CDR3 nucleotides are TGTGCCAGCAGCCCCCCCGGTCCCTATGGCTACACCTTC.

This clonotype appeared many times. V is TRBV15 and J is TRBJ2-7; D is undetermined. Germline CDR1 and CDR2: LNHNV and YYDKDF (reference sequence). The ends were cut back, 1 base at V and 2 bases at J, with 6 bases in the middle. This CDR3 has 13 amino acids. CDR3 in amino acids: CATSRGEAYEQYF. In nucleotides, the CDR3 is TGTGCCACCAGCAGAGGAGAAGCCTACGAGCAGTACTTC.

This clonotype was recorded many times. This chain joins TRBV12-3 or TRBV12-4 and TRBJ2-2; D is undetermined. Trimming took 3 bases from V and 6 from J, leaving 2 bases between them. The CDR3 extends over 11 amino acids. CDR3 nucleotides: TGTGCCAGCAGTTTCCCCGGGGAGCTGTTTTTT. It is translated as CASSFPGELFF.